Following are 11 T cell receptor beta chains from one sample sequenced in a study of OX40 agonist ivuxolimab in advanced cancers. Libraries were prepared by immunoSEQ multiplex PCR; TCRdb keeps only in-frame clonotypes and omits some of them. The sample includes fewer than 65,000 clones, nearly 90% of them seen just once. This sample comprised CD4+ or CD8+ T cells sorted from blood, obtained in a trial of the OX40 agonist ivuxolimab. These receptors were taken from an adult with an advanced solid tumor such as melanoma, head and neck, liver or kidney cancer.

This clone appeared a single time. This chain connects TRBV29-1 to TRBJ2-1; the match to TRBD2 covers 10 bases. The ends lost 0 bases at V and 9 bases at J; junction bases unmatched: 8. The CDR3 spans 15 residues. CDR1 is SQVTM and CDR2 is ANQGSEA in the germline V gene. CDR3 protein: CSVEDRASGGGEQFF. CDR3 bases: TGCAGCGTTGAAGATCGGGCTAGCGGGGGCGGTGAGCAGTTCTTC.

The V and J genes are TRBV27 and TRBJ1-3; D remains ambiguous. The length of the CDR3 is 13 residues. Trimming cost V 6 bases and J 4 bases, with 10 bases left between them. Per germline, CDR1 MNHEY and CDR2 SMNVEV (reference sequence). In nucleotides, the CDR3 is TGTGCCAGCAGCAGCGGCGGGGGAAACACCATATATTTT. This encodes CASSSGGGNTIYF.

V and J are TRBV7-9 and TRBJ1-5; 9 nucleotides agree with TRBD1. Germline V lookup: CDR1 SEHNR, CDR2 FQNEAQ (reference sequence). V dropped 5 bases and J dropped 1; count of bases not matched to a gene: 3. The CDR3 loop spans 15 amino acids. The DNA of the CDR3 is TGTGCCAGCAGCCTCGGGACAGGGAGCAATCAGCCCCAGCATTTT. It yields the protein CASSLGTGSNQPQHF.

The chain couples TRBV7-8 to TRBJ2-7; either TRBD1 or TRBD2 may supply D (5 bases each). Germline V gives CDR1 SGHVS, CDR2 FQNEAQ. CDR3 size: 14 residues. The V gene lost 5 bases and the J gene lost 4 bases, with 15 bases spanning the gap. The CDR3 is CASSKGRVEYEQYF. CDR3 DNA: TGTGCCAGCAGCAAGGGACGGGTTGAGTACGAGCAGTACTTC.

The rearrangement uses TRBV5-4 and TRBJ1-1; a weak D match, TRBD1 (6 bases). The V and J ends lost 5 bases and 3 bases respectively, with 23 bases between them. Germline CDR1 reads SGHNT; CDR2 reads YYREEE (reference sequence). CDR3 length: 17 residues. CDR3 in amino acids: CASSFQGLYFGDTEAFF. The CDR3 DNA is TGTGCCAGCAGTTTTCAGGGGCTGTACTTTGGGGACACTGAAGCTTTCTTT.

For this clone: The sample carries other DNA sequences with the same CDR3. The CDR3 region is CASGRQGNTGELFF. CDR3 DNA: TGTGCCAGCGGTAGACAGGGAAACACCGGGGAGCTGTTTTTT. The V gene is TRBV7-9, the J gene TRBJ2-2, with TRBD1 identical over 7 bases. The junction had 5 bases not matched to a gene; V was cut back by 8 bases and J by 2 bases. Germline CDR1 is SEHNR and CDR2 is FQNEAQ (reference sequence). The CDR3 extends over 14 amino acids.

J is TRBJ1-1 and V is TRBV29-1; 9 nucleotides agree with TRBD1. V gave up 6 bases and J gave up 0 bases; unmatched junction bases: 2. Germline CDR1 reads SQVTM; CDR2 reads ANQGSEA. This CDR3 has 13 amino acids. CDR3 in amino acids: CSVGQGLNTEAFF. For the CDR3, the DNA is TGCAGCGTCGGACAGGGGCTGAACACTGAAGCTTTCTTT.

This clone was observed once. V and J are TRBV7-3 and TRBJ2-6; no clear D gene. The length of the CDR3 is 16 residues. V lost 1 base, J lost 2 bases, and 9 bases lay in between. CDR1 and CDR2 from the germline V gene are SGHTA and FQGTGA. The CDR3 coding sequence is TGTGCCAGCAGCTTAATAGCCAAGGCTGGGGCCAACGTCCTGACTTTC. Translated, it gives CASSLIAKAGANVLTF.

CDR3 in DNA: TGTGCCAGCCAGCCGGCCTCCCACGAGCAGTACTTC. Protein product: CASQPASHEQYF. V usage is TRBV12-1 and J usage is TRBJ2-7. TRBV12-1 is reported as a pseudogene. The CDR3 spans 12 residues.

The chain links TRBV19 to TRBJ2-7; 7 bases are shared with TRBD1. The CDR3 covers 14 residues. Germline CDR1 LNHDA, CDR2 SQIVND (reference sequence). The junction had 9 bases not matched to a gene; V was cut back by 5 bases and J by 5 bases. The CDR3, as DNA: TGTGCCAGTAGTCACGACAGGGTTAGAAACGAGCAGTACTTC. Its translation: CASSHDRVRNEQYF.

CDR3 DNA sequence: TGTGCCAGCAGTTCCGGGACAAATCGGCGAACTGAAGCTTTCTTT. Translation: CASSSGTNRRTEAFF. The chain joins TRBV6-5 to TRBJ1-1; a possible D gene is TRBD1 (6 bases). The CDR3 is made up of 15 amino acids. The V gene lost 4 bases and the J gene lost 5 bases, with 17 bases spanning the gap. Germline V gene lookup returns CDR1 MNHEY and CDR2 SVGAGI.